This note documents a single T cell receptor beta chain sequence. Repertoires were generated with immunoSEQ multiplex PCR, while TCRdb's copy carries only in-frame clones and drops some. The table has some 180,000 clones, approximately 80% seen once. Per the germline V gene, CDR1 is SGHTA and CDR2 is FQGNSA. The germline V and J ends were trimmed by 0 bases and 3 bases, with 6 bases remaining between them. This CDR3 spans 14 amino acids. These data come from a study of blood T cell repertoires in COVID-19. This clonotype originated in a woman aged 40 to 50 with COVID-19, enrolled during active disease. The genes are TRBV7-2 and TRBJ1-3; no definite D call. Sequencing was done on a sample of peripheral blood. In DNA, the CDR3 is TGTGCCAGCAGCTTAGCCAGATATGGAAACACCATATATTTT. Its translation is CASSLARYGNTIYF.